This TCR beta chain was sequenced in a study of blood T cell repertoires in COVID-19. Study information: Italy, Spain and the United States were the sources of the convalescent and acute COVID-19 samples. Nucleic acid was either cDNA or gDNA, and it came from T cells, B-cell-depleted T cells, or PBMCs.

This clone appeared once. The J segment lost 0 bases and the V segment lost 4 bases, leaving 9 bases of the junction unmatched. Germline V gene lookup returns CDR1 LNHDA and CDR2 SQIVND (reference sequence). This CDR3 has 17 residues. Authors' methods: Reference gene primer amplification yielded estimated nucleated cell counts. Produced via immunoSEQ multiplex PCR; TCRdb's table is partial and in-frame only. The DNA gave D and trimming, while V, J and clone size come from that table. The sample includes almost 80,000 clones, approximately 90% of them seen just once. The clonotype was recovered from a woman of 80 years or more with acute or convalescent COVID-19. The material sequenced was peripheral blood. The V gene is TRBV19, the J gene TRBJ1-5, with TRBD1 matching 7 bases. The CDR3 spells CASSSGTDIYSNQPQHF. As DNA, the CDR3 is TGTGCCAGTAGTAGTGGGACAGACATCTATAGCAATCAGCCCCAGCATTTT.